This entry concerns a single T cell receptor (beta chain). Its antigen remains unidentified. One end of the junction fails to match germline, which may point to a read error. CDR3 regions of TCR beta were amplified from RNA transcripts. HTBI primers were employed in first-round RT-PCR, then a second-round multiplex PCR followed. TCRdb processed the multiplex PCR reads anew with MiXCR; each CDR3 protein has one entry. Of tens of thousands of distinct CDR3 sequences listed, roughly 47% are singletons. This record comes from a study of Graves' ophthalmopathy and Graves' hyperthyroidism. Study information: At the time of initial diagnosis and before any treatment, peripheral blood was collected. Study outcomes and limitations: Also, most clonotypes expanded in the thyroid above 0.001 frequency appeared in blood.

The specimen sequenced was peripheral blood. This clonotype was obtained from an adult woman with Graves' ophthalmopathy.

Written as DNA, the CDR3 is TGTGCCAGCATCTCAGGGATTAGGGATTTT. This sequence encodes CASISGIRDF. The chain combines TRBV28 with TRBJ2-3; the D gene is possibly TRBD1 (5 bases). Germline V gene data show CDR1 as MDHEN and CDR2 as SYDVKM. This CDR3 contains 10 residues.